Below, 13 T cell receptor beta chains from the same sample are listed, as sequenced in a study of cytomegalovirus exposure and HLA in healthy donors. PCR primers comprised 60 Vbeta and 13 Jbeta primers. Assay used: immunoSEQ multiplex PCR; TCRdb lists only in-frame clones, some missing. The repertoire has some 150,000 clones, roughly 85% of them found once; the top ten carry roughly 1.9%. Sequenced sample: PBMCs. The receptors originated from a man aged 40-55 years in good health and CMV-seronegative.

The V and J genes are TRBV11-2 and TRBJ2-5; a possible D gene is TRBD1 (6 bases). The CDR3 has 12 residues. V lost 9 bases to trimming and J lost 1 base, with 9 bases between them. Germline assignment: CDR1 SGHAT and CDR2 FQNNGV. This CDR3 is CASSTGQETQYF. The CDR3 bases are TGTGCCAGTTCGACAGGCCAAGAGACCCAGTACTTC.

This clone turned up a few times. The chain carries TRBV7-9 and TRBJ2-5; 7 bases match TRBD2. The J segment lost 4 bases and the V segment lost 4 bases, leaving 0 bases of the junction unmatched. The CDR3 spans 12 residues. The germline CDR1 and CDR2 sequences are SEHNR and FQNEAQ (reference sequence). The CDR3 nucleotides read TGTGCCAGCAGCTCGGGGGGAGAGACCCAGTACTTC. Protein product: CASSSGGETQYF.

DNA for the CDR3: TGTGCCAGCAGTCCCGCAGGGATGGGGATGAACACTGAAGCTTTCTTT. Its protein is CASSPAGMGMNTEAFF. This rearrangement joins TRBV28 to TRBJ1-1; TRBD1 is a possible D gene (5 bases). This CDR3 is built from 16 residues. V lost 5 bases and J 0 bases, leaving 16 bases between the germline ends. Germline V CDR1 and CDR2: MDHEN, SYDVKM.

Of note for this clone: At one end the junction does not follow the germline gene, possibly because of a read error. The CDR3 sequence: CASSLGAGRNSGANGLTF. In DNA form, the CDR3 reads TGCGCCAGCAGCTTGGGGGCGGGACGTAACTCTGGGGCCAACGGCCTGACTTTC. The rearrangement uses TRBV5-1 and TRBJ2-6; D possibly corresponds to TRBD2 (6 bases). This CDR3 comprises 18 residues. The germline CDR1 and CDR2 sequences are SGHRS and YFSETQ.

This chain joins TRBV30 and TRBJ1-2; 8 bases fit TRBD1. V lost 2 bases and J lost 4; bases outside the gene matches: 15. This CDR3 spans 17 amino acids. CDR1 GTSNPN and CDR2 SVGIG come from the germline V gene (reference sequence). CDR3 sequence reads: CAWSTKIPGQGGYGYTF. CDR3 coding DNA: TGTGCCTGGAGTACTAAGATACCTGGACAGGGAGGCTATGGCTACACCTTC. Together with reference TRBV30 and TRBJ1-2, the CDR3 gives the full variable domain: SQTIHQWPATLVQPVGSPLSLECTVEGTSNPNLYWYRQAAGRGLQLLFYSVGIGQISSEVPQNLSASRPQDRQFILSSKKLLLSDSGFYLCAWSTKIPGQGGYGYTFGSGTRLTVV.

Worth noting for this clone: This CDR3 is also generated by other DNA sequences in the sample. V gene TRBV5-1 combines with J gene TRBJ1-1, with 7 bases lining up with TRBD1. V was clipped by 0 bases and J by 4 bases; unmatched bases: 3. The germline CDR1 and CDR2 sequences are SGHRS and YFSETQ. The length of the CDR3 is 14 residues. The CDR3 DNA reads as TGCGCCAGCAGCTTGGGACCAGGGGGCACTGAAGCTTTCTTT. Its translation is CASSLGPGGTEAFF. Based on the CDR3 plus reference TRBV5-1 and TRBJ1-1, the full variable domain is KAGVTQTPRYLIKTRGQQVTLSCSPISGHRSVSWYQQTPGQGLQFLFEYFSETQRNKGNFPGRFSGRQFSNSRSEMNVSTLELGDSALYLCASSLGPGGTEAFFGQGTRLTVV.

This chain connects TRBV19 to TRBJ2-7; 14 bases are shared with TRBD2. CDR3 size: 15 residues. Germline V gives CDR1 LNHDA, CDR2 SQIVND (reference sequence). Trimming took 8 bases from V and 2 from J; bases not matched to a gene: 5. The CDR3 sequence: CASQGTSGSPYEQYF. The CDR3 DNA sequence: TGTGCCAGTCAAGGGACTAGCGGGAGTCCCTACGAGCAGTACTTC.

Regarding this clone: A read error may account for a junction end that differs from germline. In the same sample, other DNA sequences code for this CDR3. This rearrangement joins TRBV25-1 to TRBJ2-7, with D perhaps matching TRBD2 (5 bases). CDR1 is MGHDK, CDR2 SYGVNS, per germline. The CDR3 runs 13 residues. In DNA form, the CDR3 reads TGTGCTAGCAGTGAAGGAGGTGGCTACGAGCAGTACTTC. As protein: CASSEGGGYEQYF.

This clone appeared a few times. CDR3 in amino acids: CASSLEDSSLYEQYF. Written as DNA, the CDR3 is TGTGCCAGCAGCTTAGAGGACAGCAGTTTATACGAGCAGTACTTC. The V call is TRBV11-2, the J call TRBJ2-7; D possibly corresponds to TRBD1 (6 bases). The V end lost 0 bases, the J end lost 4 bases, and 13 bases lay between the germline ends. The CDR3 is 15 residues long. The V gene's germline CDR1 is SGHAT and CDR2 FQNNGV.

The chain uses TRBV5-1 and TRBJ2-7; 9 bases are shared with TRBD2. Per the germline V gene, CDR1 is SGHRS and CDR2 is YFSETQ. J was trimmed by 6 bases and V by 0 bases; bases with no gene match: 10. CDR3 size: 16 residues. CDR3 bases: TGCGCCAGCAGCTTGGCCCTTATGCGGGAGGGCCCCGAGCAGTACTTC. Translation: CASSLALMREGPEQYF.

The chain joins TRBV7-9 to TRBJ2-7; 9 bases fit TRBD1. CDR1 is SEHNR and CDR2 is FQNEAQ in the germline V gene (reference sequence). Trimming cost V 6 bases and J 4 bases; bases outside gene matches: 16. The CDR3 is 17 residues long. The CDR3 region is CASSQTRTGTGTYEQYF. CDR3 in DNA: TGTGCCAGCAGTCAAACCAGAACCGGGACAGGGACGTACGAGCAGTACTTC.

The chain combines TRBV5-1 with TRBJ2-2, with D perhaps TRBD2 (6 bases). CDR1 is SGHRS and CDR2 is YFSETQ in the germline V gene. This CDR3 is built from 16 residues. Deletions cut 0 bases from V and 6 bases from J, with 15 bases between. CDR3 nucleotide sequence: TGCGCCAGCAGCTTGGCCGCGGGACCTTTAGCCGGGGAGCTGTTTTTT. Protein sequence: CASSLAAGPLAGELFF.

The count of this clone is one. V is TRBV4-2 and J is TRBJ2-2, with D perhaps TRBD1 (6 bases). The CDR3 contains 18 residues. V lost 4 bases, J lost 4 bases, and 22 bases lay in between. Per germline, CDR1 LGHNA and CDR2 YNFKEQ. In DNA form, the CDR3 reads TGTGCCAGCAGCCTTGCAGAGGGGGACCCATCAGCCACCGGGGAGCTGTTTTTT. This encodes CASSLAEGDPSATGELFF.